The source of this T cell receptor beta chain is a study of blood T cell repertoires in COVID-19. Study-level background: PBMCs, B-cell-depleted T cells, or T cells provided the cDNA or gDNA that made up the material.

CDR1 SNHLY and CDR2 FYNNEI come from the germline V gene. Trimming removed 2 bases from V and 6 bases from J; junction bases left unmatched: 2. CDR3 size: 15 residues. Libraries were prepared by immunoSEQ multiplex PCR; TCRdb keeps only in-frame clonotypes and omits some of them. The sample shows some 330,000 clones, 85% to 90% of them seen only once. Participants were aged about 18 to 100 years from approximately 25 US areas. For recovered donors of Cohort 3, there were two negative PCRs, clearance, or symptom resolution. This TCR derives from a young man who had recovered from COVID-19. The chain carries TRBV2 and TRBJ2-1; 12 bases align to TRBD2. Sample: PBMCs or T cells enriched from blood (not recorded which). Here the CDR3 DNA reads TGTGCCAGCAGTGAATTGGGACTAGCGGGCAATGAGCAGTTCTTC. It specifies CASSELGLAGNEQFF.